Shown below are 28 T cell receptor beta chains from a single sample sequenced in a study of shared clonotypes between healthy human individuals. Produced via immunoSEQ multiplex PCR; TCRdb's table is partial and in-frame only. Of about 1 million clones detected, roughly 75% appear once; the ten largest clones hold about 1.5%. Sequenced: memory CD4+ T cells sorted from blood. Subset described: CD45RA-negative fraction. Receptors were obtained from a man between 18 and 35 years old in good health.

The chain uses TRBV6-6 and TRBJ2-6, with D unclear. The V end was cut by 6 bases, the J end by 4 bases, with 13 bases between. CDR1 and CDR2 (germline): MNHNY, SVGAGI (reference sequence). The CDR3 length is 15 residues. The CDR3 here is CASRDVGAGANVLTF. In DNA form, the CDR3 reads TGTGCCAGCAGGGACGTGGGTGCCGGGGCCAACGTCCTGACTTTC.

To note about this clone: Possible read error: a much larger clone is one base away. J is TRBJ2-5 and V is TRBV6-6, with TRBD1 matching over 8 bases. CDR1 MNHNY and CDR2 SVGAGI come from the germline V gene (reference sequence). Trimming at V came to 6 bases and at J to 5 bases, leaving 5 bases not matched to a gene. The length of the CDR3 is 13 residues. In DNA form, the CDR3 reads TGTGCCAGCAGCTTGGACAGGGTGGAGACCCAGTACTTC. Amino acid sequence: CASSLDRVETQYF.

The chain uses TRBV10-1 and TRBJ1-1; 7 bases match TRBD1. The CDR3 length is 13 residues. Per the germline V gene, CDR1 is WNHNN and CDR2 is SYGVQD (reference sequence). V gave up 6 bases and J gave up 7 bases; unmatched junction bases: 8. CDR3 coding DNA: TGCGCCAGCAGCAGACAGGGCTCGCTTGAAGCTTTCTTT. It specifies CASSRQGSLEAFF.

J is TRBJ2-1 and V is TRBV7-8, with 9 bases identical to TRBD2. V shed 0 bases and J 2 bases; nucleotides not matched to a gene: 20. CDR3 length equals 22 residues. The germline V gene has CDR1 SGHVS and CDR2 FQNEAQ. The CDR3 DNA reads TGTGCCAGCAGCTTAGCATCCCAGAGCGGGAGGATCAGAACTACCACCTACAATGAGCAGTTCTTC. It encodes CASSLASQSGRIRTTTYNEQFF.

CDR3 nucleotide sequence: TGTGCCAGCAGTTTACCGGGACTACCTCTTCCCGTTTTTTTT. Its protein is CASSLPGLPLPVFF. The chain has TRBV28 and TRBJ1-4; D perhaps matches TRBD1 (5 bases). Looked up from germline, CDR1 is MDHEN and CDR2 is SYDVKM. CDR3 length: 14 amino acids. V shed 2 bases and J shed 17 bases, with 21 bases lying between them. The complete variable domain, with remaining parts taken from reference TRBV28 and TRBJ1-4, reads DVKVTQSSRYLVKRTGEKVFLECVQDMDHENMFWYRQDPGLGLRLIYFSYDVKMKEKGDIPEGYSVSREKKERFSLILESASTNQTSMYLCASSLPGLPLPVFFGSGTQLSVL.

Comments on this clone: In the same sample, other DNA sequences code for this CDR3. The chain employs TRBV27 and TRBJ2-3; D remains unclear. V lost 5 bases to trimming and J lost 0 bases, with 3 bases between them. The CDR3 runs to 12 residues. CDR1 is MNHEY, CDR2 SMNVEV, per germline (reference sequence). The CDR3 DNA follows: TGTGCCAGCAGTGCGAGCACAGATACGCAGTATTTT. Its protein product is CASSASTDTQYF.

For the CDR3, the DNA is TGCGCCAGCAGTTCCAACAGGGTCAGAGACACTGAAGCTTTCTTT. It yields the protein CASSSNRVRDTEAFF. This chain uses TRBV10-1 with TRBJ1-1, with D tentatively TRBD1 (6 bases). Trimming stripped 5 bases from V and 3 bases from J, with 16 bases between. Per germline, CDR1 WNHNN and CDR2 SYGVQD (reference sequence). The CDR3 loop spans 15 amino acids.

This clone was counted between two and nine times. CDR3 residues: CSGAGDTDTQYF. The CDR3 DNA follows: TGCAGCGGGGCGGGAGACACAGATACGCAGTATTTT. The chain employs TRBV29-1 and TRBJ2-3; 7 nucleotides match TRBD2. Germline V gene lookup returns CDR1 SQVTM and CDR2 ANQGSEA. The ends lost 7 bases at V and 2 bases at J; junction bases unmatched: 3. The CDR3 totals 12 residues.

This clone qualifies as medium-sized. Other DNA sequences in the sample encode the same CDR3. The chain combines TRBV2 with TRBJ2-7; D gene uncertain. Germline V gene data show CDR1 as SNHLY and CDR2 as FYNNEI. This CDR3 region has 14 residues. With 0 bases removed from V and 2 bases from J, the gap between germline ends came to 8 bases. The CDR3 region has the DNA TGTGCCAGCAGTGAAGCAGGGCCGGCCTACGAGCAGTACTTC. Protein sequence: CASSEAGPAYEQYF.

As concerns this clone: With a much larger clone just one base away, this may be a read error. Other DNA sequences in this specimen translate into the identical CDR3. The chain recombines TRBV7-6 with TRBJ2-2, with D hard to call. Trimming removed 5 bases from V and 2 bases from J, with 3 bases in between. Germline assignment: CDR1 SGHVS and CDR2 FNYEAQ. This CDR3 contains 12 residues. The CDR3 nucleotides are TGTGCCAGCAGCCTAAACACCGGGGAGCTGTTTTTT. It codes for CASSLNTGELFF.

In this sample, this clone turned up a few times. The chain has TRBV7-9 and TRBJ1-5; D is possibly TRBD1 (5 bases). This CDR3 contains 14 residues. Germline V CDR1 and CDR2: SEHNR, FQNEAQ (reference sequence). The V end lost 5 bases, the J end lost 0 bases, and 8 bases lay between the germline ends. The CDR3 loop is CASSQGNSNQPQHF. The DNA for the CDR3 is TGTGCCAGCAGCCAGGGAAATAGCAATCAGCCCCAGCATTTT.

Only one count was recorded for this clone. The rearrangement uses TRBV6-1 and TRBJ1-2, with a possible D match to TRBD1 (6 bases). V was shortened by 1 base and J by 6 bases, with 15 bases between the two germline ends. Germline lookup yields CDR1 MNHNS and CDR2 SASEGT. The CDR3 totals 15 residues. CDR3 region: CASSEVLGGWNGYTF. The DNA for the CDR3 is TGTGCCAGCAGTGAAGTATTAGGGGGTTGGAATGGCTACACCTTC.

The chain links TRBV9 to TRBJ1-1, with D unclear. This CDR3 is built from 13 residues. Germline CDR1 and CDR2: SGDLS and YYNGEE. Between the trimmed V and J ends, which lost 4 bases and 4 bases, there was a span of 11 bases. The CDR3 DNA reads as TGTGCCAGCAGCCCCGGGATCGTCACTGAAGCTTTCTTT. It specifies CASSPGIVTEAFF.

The chain couples TRBV25-1 to TRBJ1-1, with D perhaps TRBD1 (5 bases). Germline assignment: CDR1 MGHDK and CDR2 SYGVNS. V dropped 9 bases and J dropped 1 base, with 18 bases sitting between them. The CDR3 runs to 15 residues. The CDR3 here is CASRDSSLRNTEAFF. The CDR3 nucleotides are TGTGCCAGTAGAGACAGTTCCCTCAGGAACACTGAAGCTTTCTTT. Filled out from reference TRBV25-1 and TRBJ1-1, the complete variable domain reads EADIYQTPRYLVIGTGKKITLECSQTMGHDKMYWYQQDPGMELHLIHYSYGVNSTEKGDLSSESTVSRIRTEHFPLTLESARPSHTSQYLCASRDSSLRNTEAFFGQGTRLTVV.

The CDR3 sequence: CASSLVGGNEQFF. The CDR3 DNA reads as TGTGCCAGCAGTTTAGTCGGGGGGAATGAGCAGTTCTTC. This chain uses TRBV27 with TRBJ2-1; 7 nucleotides agree with TRBD2. The CDR3 loop spans 13 amino acids. J lost 7 bases, V lost 2 bases, and 2 bases had no gene match. Germline V gives CDR1 MNHEY, CDR2 SMNVEV (reference sequence).

This clone was found a few times. This sequence joins TRBV28 and TRBJ2-7; TRBD1 is a possible D gene (6 bases). This CDR3 is built from 18 residues. Trimming left V 5 bases short and J 1 base short, with 24 bases between. CDR1 is MDHEN and CDR2 is SYDVKM in the germline V gene. CDR3 residues: CASSPTPPGKRGSYEQYF. The CDR3 DNA reads as TGTGCCAGCAGTCCTACACCCCCAGGGAAGAGGGGGTCCTACGAGCAGTACTTC.

The chain joins TRBV7-6 to TRBJ2-3, with D perhaps matching TRBD2 (6 bases). V was trimmed by 5 bases and J by 6 bases, leaving 12 bases between them. There are 13 residues in the CDR3. Germline CDR1 reads SGHVS; CDR2 reads FNYEAQ. The CDR3 DNA follows: TGTGCCAGCAGCGCCCCTAGCGAGGATACGCAGTATTTT. It yields the protein CASSAPSEDTQYF.

The chain uses TRBV28 and TRBJ1-4; TRBD1 agrees at 10 bases. J was trimmed by 8 bases and V by 4 bases; bases with no gene match: 7. CDR3 length equals 15 residues. Germline lookup yields CDR1 MDHEN and CDR2 SYDVKM. This CDR3 is CASSSTGGAWEKLFF. CDR3 in DNA: TGTGCCAGCAGTTCGACAGGGGGCGCGTGGGAAAAACTGTTTTTT.

The V gene is TRBV11-2, the J gene TRBJ2-7; 11 positions agree with TRBD2. Looked up from germline, CDR1 is SGHAT and CDR2 is FQNNGV. Germline trimming cut 1 base from V and 4 bases from J; bases unmatched to any gene: 9. The CDR3 runs 17 residues. The CDR3 protein is CASSLAGGLADTYEQYF. The CDR3 nucleotides read TGTGCCAGCAGCTTAGCAGGGGGACTAGCGGACACGTACGAGCAGTACTTC.

As regards this clone: This same CDR3 is encoded by further DNA sequences in the sample. The chain joins TRBV11-2 to TRBJ2-7; no definite D call. Deletions cut 3 bases from V and 2 bases from J, with 2 bases between. Looked up from germline, CDR1 is SGHAT and CDR2 is FQNNGV. The CDR3 has 11 amino acids. The CDR3 loop reads CASSFTYEQYF. The CDR3 nucleotides are TGTGCCAGCAGCTTCACCTACGAGCAGTACTTC.

This clone occurred once. The chain carries TRBV19 and TRBJ2-1; TRBD1 or TRBD2 may be the D gene (6 bases each). CDR3 length equals 15 residues. Germline CDR1 is LNHDA and CDR2 is SQIVND (reference sequence). V was pared by 4 bases and J by 3 bases, with 13 bases between. The CDR3 protein is CASSTPGGGYNEQFF. In DNA, the CDR3 is TGTGCCAGTAGTACCCCCGGGGGCGGCTACAATGAGCAGTTCTTC.

The chain carries TRBV5-1 and TRBJ1-4; D might be TRBD1 (6 bases). Trimming removed 2 bases from V and 0 bases from J, with 8 bases in between. The CDR3 covers 15 residues. Germline assignment: CDR1 SGHRS and CDR2 YFSETQ. DNA of the CDR3: TGCGCCAGCAGCTTCGGGGGCACAACTAATGAAAAACTGTTTTTT. It encodes CASSFGGTTNEKLFF.

This chain connects TRBV7-2 to TRBJ2-3; D tentatively fits TRBD1 or TRBD2 (6 bases each). This CDR3 region has 15 residues. V lost 4 bases and J lost 0, with 11 bases in between. The V gene's germline CDR1 is SGHTA and CDR2 FQGNSA. The CDR3 loop reads CASSSEGHSTDTQYF. The CDR3 coding sequence is TGTGCCAGCAGCTCGGAGGGACACAGCACAGATACGCAGTATTTT.

This clone was seen more than once but under ten times. V and J are TRBV15 and TRBJ2-7; 9 nucleotides agree with TRBD2. V lost 0 bases, J lost 4 bases, and 7 bases stayed unmatched. There are 16 residues in the CDR3. Germline loops: CDR1 LNHNV, CDR2 YYDKDF (reference sequence). CDR3 in DNA: TGTGCCACCAGCAGAGATCGAAATAGCGGGGGATACGAGCAGTACTTC. It specifies CATSRDRNSGGYEQYF.

This chain links TRBV10-2 with TRBJ2-5; D gene ambiguous. The V gene's germline CDR1 is WSHSY and CDR2 SAAADI. V was cut by 7 bases and J by 5 bases, with 14 bases left in between. This CDR3 is 13 amino acids long. CDR3 protein: CASTVLLGETQYF. CDR3 DNA: TGCGCCAGCACCGTGTTGTTAGGGGAGACCCAGTACTTC.

The gene calls are TRBV5-5 and TRBJ1-2; 7 nucleotides agree with TRBD1. Germline-derived CDR1 and CDR2 are SGHKS and YYEKEE (reference sequence). The CDR3 covers 18 residues. The V and J ends lost 0 bases and 6 bases, in that order; junction bases with no gene match: 17. The CDR3 spells CASSLASGRTGQLHGYTF. CDR3 in DNA: TGTGCCAGCAGCTTGGCGTCGGGCCGAACGGGACAGCTGCATGGCTACACCTTC.

The rearrangement links TRBV4-3 to TRBJ2-1; 7 bases map to TRBD2. J gave up 2 bases and V 3 bases, and 22 bases lay outside the gene matches. CDR1 LGHNA and CDR2 YSLEER come from the germline V gene. The CDR3 spans 21 residues. The CDR3 DNA reads TGCGCCAGCAGCCAGGGCATCGGGGCTAGCGGAACCCCCGGGCCCTACAATGAGCAGTTCTTC. This encodes CASSQGIGASGTPGPYNEQFF.

Of note for this clone: Given a much more abundant clone one base away, this may be a read error. In the same sample, other DNA sequences code for this CDR3. The chain is built from TRBV7-9 and TRBJ1-1, with D unresolved. CDR1 and CDR2 (germline): SEHNR, FQNEAQ (reference sequence). Trimming removed 1 base from V and 2 bases from J, with 8 bases in between. This CDR3 region has 14 residues. CDR3 amino acids: CASSLDQVNTEAFF. CDR3 sequence (DNA): TGTGCCAGCAGCTTAGACCAGGTAAACACTGAAGCTTTCTTT.